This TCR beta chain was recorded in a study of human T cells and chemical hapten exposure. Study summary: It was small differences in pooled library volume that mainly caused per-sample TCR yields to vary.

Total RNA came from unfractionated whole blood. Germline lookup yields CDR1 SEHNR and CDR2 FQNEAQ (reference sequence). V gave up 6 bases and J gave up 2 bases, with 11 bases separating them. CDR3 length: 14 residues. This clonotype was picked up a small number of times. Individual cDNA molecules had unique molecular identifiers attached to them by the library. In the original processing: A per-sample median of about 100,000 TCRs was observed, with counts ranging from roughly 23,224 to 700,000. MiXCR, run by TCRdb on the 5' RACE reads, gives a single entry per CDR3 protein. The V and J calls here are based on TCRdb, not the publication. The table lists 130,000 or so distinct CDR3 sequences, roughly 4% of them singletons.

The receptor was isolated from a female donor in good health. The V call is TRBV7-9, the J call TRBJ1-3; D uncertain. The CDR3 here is CASSRPDAGNTIYF. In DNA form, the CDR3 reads TGTGCCAGCAGTCGACCAGACGCTGGAAACACCATATATTTT. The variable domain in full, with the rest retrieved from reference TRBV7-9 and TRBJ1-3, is DTGVSQNPRHKITKRGQNVTFRCDPISEHNRLYWYRQTLGQGPEFLTYFQNEAQLEKSRLLSDRFSAERPKGSFSTLEIQRTEQGDSAMYLCASSRPDAGNTIYFGEGSWLTVV.